This T cell receptor (beta chain) appears in the sequencing data of a study of CXCR3-negative and CXCR3-positive naive CD8 T cells. The CDR3 totals 13 residues. Germline assignment: CDR1 PRHDT and CDR2 FYEKMQ (reference sequence). Study-level results: Both naive subsets showed comparably high diversity, and memory CD8+ cells showed much lower diversity.

Regarding this clonotype: Its specificity is not known.

Each TRB cDNA library was prepared by 5' RACE (with UMI labels). TCRdb reworked the 5' RACE reads into one entry per CDR3 protein, no DNA. This table holds under 85,000 distinct CDR3 sequences. This clonotype originated in a human donor in good health. Some clones in this sample may be carry-over from other donors' samples. Sequencing was done on a sample of naive CXCR3- CD8+ T cells from blood. The subset: CD45RO-CCR7+CD27+CD95- naive CD8+ T cells lacking CXCR3 (TNR3-). V usage is TRBV13 and J usage is TRBJ2-7; TCRdb lists TRBD1, though no DNA is available to test this call. Here the CDR3 reads CASSRDRSYEQYF.